Listed here are 27 T cell receptor beta chains from one sample, sequenced in a study of CD4 and CD8 cells across lung adenocarcinoma regions listed by TCRdb under 2018. The library was built by means of PCR. The reads were generated on a HiSeq X Ten. Through fastp at Q25 and MiXCR, TCRdb rebuilt clones from the public reads, retaining in-frame beta chains. Every distinct CDR3 protein forms one entry, paired with its most common genes and DNA. The table for this sample lists tens of thousands of distinct CDR3 sequences; around half of them were counted only once. Approximately 26% of the sample rests with the top ten. Sequences were obtained from CD8+ T cells from the center of a lung tumor. The sample's cell subset or site label, in plain terms: tumor center region. Source of these receptors: a female donor with lung adenocarcinoma. The CD4 and CD8 labels of this study may be unreliable.

Remarks on this clonotype: One junction end disagrees with the germline gene, perhaps due to a read error. This chain joins TRBV10-1 and TRBJ2-3; weak D call: TRBD1 (6 bases). This CDR3 comprises 14 residues. CDR1 is WNHNN, CDR2 SYGVQD, per germline (reference sequence). In DNA form, the CDR3 reads TGCGCGGGCAGTGGGCTGGGGGCTGCAGAGACGCAGTACTTT. Translation: CAGSGLGAAETQYF.

This clonotype was counted between two and nine times. The gene calls are TRBV6-1 and TRBJ1-6; no clear D. Germline V lookup: CDR1 MNHNS, CDR2 SASEGT. The ends were cut back, 4 bases at V and 2 bases at J, with 6 bases in the middle. CDR3 length: 14 amino acids. The CDR3 is CASSAGPYNSPLHF. The CDR3 region has the DNA TGTGCCAGCAGTGCCGGGCCCTATAATTCACCCCTCCACTTT.

The chain is built from TRBV6-1 and TRBJ2-2; TRBD2 is a possible D gene (5 bases). The DNA end lines up better with TRBJ2-3; the J call may be wrong. Germline-derived CDR1 and CDR2 are MNHNS and SASEGT. The CDR3 has 15 amino acids. The CDR3 here is CASSGLAVSTGAQYF. The CDR3 DNA follows: TGTGCCAGCAGCGGACTGGCGGTGAGCACCGGGGCGCAGTATTTT.

V is TRBV6-5 and J is TRBJ2-7; D gene ambiguous. Trimming removed 2 bases at V and 3 bases at J, with 8 bases between. CDR1 and CDR2 (germline): MNHEY, SVGAGI. The CDR3 totals 13 residues. CDR3 loop: CASSYGSLYEQYF. The CDR3 DNA reads TGTGCCAGCAGTTACGGCAGCCTCTACGAGCAGTACTTC.

The chain combines TRBV10-3 with TRBJ2-3; the D call may be TRBD1 or TRBD2 (6 bases each). The J call could be wrong; TRBJ2-7 is a better fit for the DNA end. This CDR3 has 15 residues. CDR1 and CDR2 from the germline V gene are ENHRY and SYGVKD. CDR3 region: CAGGDGGRDTDTQYF. The CDR3 DNA is TGTGCCGGGGGTGACGGGGGCCGGGACACAGATACGCAGTACTTC.

The chain is built from TRBV6-1 and TRBJ2-1; possibly TRBD2 for D (5 bases). The V and J ends lost 5 bases and 3 bases respectively, with 11 bases between them. This CDR3 contains 14 residues. Germline loops: CDR1 MNHNS, CDR2 SASEGT. The DNA of the CDR3 is TGTGCCAGCAGTCCGGACTCTAGCTACAATGAGCAGTTCTTC. Protein sequence: CASSPDSSYNEQFF.

This chain connects TRBV6-1 to TRBJ2-1, with 13 bases identical to TRBD2. CDR3 length: 16 amino acids. CDR1 MNHNS and CDR2 SASEGT come from the germline V gene. With V trimmed by 5 bases and J by 2 bases, 3 bases remained unmatched. The CDR3 DNA follows: TGTGCCAGCAGTAGGACTAGCGGGAGCGCCTACAATGAGCAGTTCTTC. Its protein product is CASSRTSGSAYNEQFF.

This clonotype occurred a few times. The genes are TRBV20-1 and TRBJ2-3; D assignment may be TRBD1 or TRBD2 (7 bases each). V was pared by 6 bases and J by 5 bases, with 30 bases between. The CDR3 consists of 18 residues. The germline gives CDR1 DFQATT, CDR2 SNEGSKA (reference sequence). As DNA, the CDR3 is TGCAGTGCCCCGACCTTGACCCCGACAGGGAGGGGGTTAGATACGCAGTATTTT. This codes for CSAPTLTPTGRGLDTQYF.

The V call is TRBV6-1, the J call TRBJ2-1, with D possibly being TRBD2 (5 bases). Trimming removed 6 bases from V and 4 bases from J, with 16 bases in between. The CDR3 loop spans 15 amino acids. The germline gives CDR1 MNHNS, CDR2 SASEGT. CDR3 in DNA: TGTGCCAGCAGGTGGGAAGTCGGGGATTACAATGAGCAGTTCTTC. This encodes CASRWEVGDYNEQFF.

This clonotype is medium-sized. The V gene is TRBV6-5, the J gene TRBJ2-1; 7 nucleotides align to TRBD1. With 8 bases clipped from V and 1 base from J, the junction kept 17 bases outside the gene matches. This CDR3 has 18 residues. Per germline, CDR1 MNHEY and CDR2 SVGAGI. This chain's CDR3 is CASQGGTGAYSSYNEQFF. DNA for the CDR3: TGTGCCAGCCAAGGGGGAACAGGGGCCTATAGTTCCTACAATGAGCAGTTCTTC.

The CDR3 nucleotides read TGTGCCACCAGCAGAAAGCTAGCGGCTAGCTCCTACAATGAGCAGTTCTTC. This gives the protein CATSRKLAASSYNEQFF. The V and J genes are TRBV15 and TRBJ2-1, with TRBD2 matching over 7 bases. From germline, CDR1 is LNHNV and CDR2 YYDKDF (reference sequence). The CDR3 is 17 residues long. V shed 2 bases, J shed 0 bases, and the junction held 7 bases outside the gene matches.

The chain recombines TRBV10-2 with TRBJ2-2; D possibly corresponds to TRBD1 (5 bases). Germline CDR1 is WSHSY and CDR2 is SAAADI. Between the trimmed V and J ends, which lost 8 bases and 11 bases, there was a span of 27 bases. The CDR3 has 16 residues. The CDR3 is CASAEDELLGTGELFF. Here the CDR3 DNA reads TGCGCCAGCGCAGAGGACGAACTTTTGGGCACAGGTGAGCTGTTTTTT.

This chain joins TRBV6-1 and TRBJ1-2, with TRBD1 matching over 9 bases. With 5 bases clipped from V and 3 bases from J, the junction kept 7 bases outside the gene matches. This CDR3 has 15 residues. CDR1 is MNHNS, CDR2 SASEGT, per germline. The CDR3 spells CASSPTGQGYYGYTF. The CDR3 DNA is TGTGCCAGCAGTCCAACGGGACAGGGATACTATGGCTACACCTTC.

The chain recombines TRBV10-2 with TRBJ2-2; a weak D match, TRBD1 (5 bases). Germline CDR1 is WSHSY and CDR2 is SAAADI. Trimming shortened V by 6 bases and J by 3 bases, and 11 bases separated the two germline ends. The CDR3 runs 14 residues. CDR3 amino acids: CASRGAGYTGELFF. In DNA, the CDR3 is TGCGCCAGCAGAGGGGCCGGATACACCGGGGAGCTGTTTTTT.

A note on this clonotype: The junction shows a germline mismatch at one end, possibly a read error. This rearrangement joins TRBV10-1 to TRBJ2-4; the D gene could be TRBD1 or TRBD2 (5 bases each). This CDR3 contains 14 residues. Germline-derived CDR1 and CDR2 are WNHNN and SYGVQD (reference sequence). This CDR3 reads CGSSGLRPKNIQYF. In DNA, the CDR3 is TGCGGCAGCTCGGGGCTGAGGCCCAAAAACATTCAGTACTTC.

In regard to this clonotype: The limits of the CDR3 on the DNA are not certain, so only TCRdb's listed CDR3 is given. The rearrangement links TRBV6-1 to TRBJ2-2; the DNA was not compared with TRBD2, the D call given in the table. Counting both end residues, the CDR3 totals 15 amino acids. Per the germline V gene, CDR1 is MNHNS and CDR2 is SASEGT. The CDR3 is CASNPWAGGTGELYF.

This clonotype was picked up many times. V usage is TRBV14 and J usage is TRBJ2-1, with D tentatively TRBD2 (5 bases). V lost 5 bases and J lost 7, with 9 bases in between. The germline V gene has CDR1 SGHDN and CDR2 FVKESK. There are 12 residues in the CDR3. The CDR3 DNA follows: TGTGCCAGCAGCTTTAGCGTGAATGAGCAGTTCTTC. The encoded protein is CASSFSVNEQFF.

The rearrangement links TRBV27 to TRBJ2-5; 7 positions agree with TRBD2. The CDR3 is 17 amino acids. V shed 6 bases, J shed 2 bases, and the junction held 15 bases outside the gene matches. Germline CDR1 reads MNHEY; CDR2 reads SMNVEV (reference sequence). CDR3 sequence reads: CASSSPSRAGEQETQYF. The CDR3 DNA reads TGTGCCAGCAGCTCGCCTTCTCGGGCGGGGGAGCAAGAGACCCAGTACTTC.

This clonotype was seen many times. The gene calls are TRBV4-1 and TRBJ1-1; D gene ambiguous. The germline gives CDR1 MGHRA, CDR2 YSYEKL. The CDR3 is 13 amino acids. V gave up 4 bases and J gave up 10 bases, with 16 bases separating them. This CDR3 reads CASSPSKSSIAFF. CDR3 nucleotide sequence: TGCGCCAGCAGCCCCTCTAAGTCTAGTATAGCTTTCTTT.

This clonotype was recorded many times. The chain employs TRBV7-2 and TRBJ2-1, with TRBD1 matching 8 bases. The DNA matches TRBJ2-5 better at its end, which makes the J call doubtful. The germline gives CDR1 SGHTA, CDR2 FQGNSA. CDR3 length: 15 amino acids. This chain's CDR3 is CASSKGQAASAAQYF. Here the CDR3 DNA reads TGTGCCAGCAGCAAGGGACAGGCCGCATCGGCGGCCCAGTACTTC.

This clonotype was seen a handful of times. This chain links TRBV6-1 with TRBJ2-1, with 8 positions matching TRBD2. Germline V gives CDR1 MNHNS, CDR2 SASEGT. The CDR3 covers 14 residues. The V segment lost 5 bases and the J segment 4 bases; nucleotides outside the gene matches: 4. This CDR3 reads CASSKLAEYNEQFF. In nucleotides, the CDR3 is TGTGCCAGCAGTAAACTAGCGGAGTACAATGAGCAGTTCTTC.

Regarding this clonotype: At one boundary the junction diverges from the germline segment, which might be a read error. The V and J genes are TRBV27 and TRBJ2-4; D might be TRBD1 (6 bases). The J call is uncertain, as TRBJ2-3 better fits the DNA end. From germline, CDR1 is MNHEY and CDR2 SMNVEV (reference sequence). This CDR3 contains 15 residues. The CDR3 region is CASSPGRGFTDTQYF. CDR3 nucleotide sequence: TGTGCCAGCAGTCCGGGCAGGGGCTTCACAGATACTCAGTATTTT.

This chain uses TRBV11-3 with TRBJ2-1, with 8 bases fitting TRBD2. The junction had 4 bases not matched to a gene; V was cut back by 6 bases and J by 9 bases. The CDR3 consists of 12 residues. The germline gives CDR1 SGHNT, CDR2 YENEEA. The CDR3 DNA follows: TGTGCCAGCAGTTGGCTAGCGGGTGAGCAGTTCTTC. Its protein is CASSWLAGEQFF. The full variable domain, its missing parts supplied by reference TRBV11-3 and TRBJ2-1, is EAGVVQSPRYKIIEKKQPVAFWCNPISGHNTLYWYLQNLGQGPELLIRYENEEAVDDSQLPKDRFSAERLKGVDSTLKIQPAELGDSAVYLCASSWLAGEQFFGPGTRLTVL.

This CDR3 is CASSLGGVTYNEQYF. CDR3 DNA sequence: TGTGCCAGCAGCTTAGGGGGGGTAACCTACAATGAGCAGTACTTC. V is TRBV7-6 and J is TRBJ2-1; TRBD2 is a possible D gene (6 bases). The better agreement between TRBJ2-7 and the DNA end casts doubt on the J call. This CDR3 spans 15 amino acids. Germline V lookup: CDR1 SGHVS, CDR2 FNYEAQ.

Concerning this clonotype itself: A read error may produce the germline difference seen at one junction end. This rearrangement joins TRBV6-1 to TRBJ2-4, with a tentative D call TRBD2 (5 bases). Germline assignment: CDR1 MNHNS and CDR2 SASEGT. The CDR3 contains 14 residues. CDR3 coding DNA: TGTGCCGGGAACGTGGGCCGAGAGGGAAACACTCAGTACTTC. This translates into CAGNVGREGNTQYF.

This rearrangement joins TRBV10-3 to TRBJ2-4; D may be TRBD1 or TRBD2 (6 bases each). Looked up from germline, CDR1 is ENHRY and CDR2 is SYGVKD. CDR3 length: 14 residues. The CDR3 DNA reads as TGTGCGGGGAAGGGGGGCCGAGACGAAGACACTCAGTACTTC. It translates to CAGKGGRDEDTQYF.

There are many counts of this clonotype. The V call is TRBV27, the J call TRBJ2-3; D is unresolved. Germline loops: CDR1 MNHEY, CDR2 SMNVEV (reference sequence). The CDR3 is 15 amino acids. The V end was cut by 7 bases, the J end by 3 bases, with 17 bases between. The CDR3, as DNA: TGTGCCAGCACCCCCATCGAGACAAGTACAGATACGCAGTATTTT. Its translation: CASTPIETSTDTQYF.